These T cell receptor beta chains were read from a single sample in a study of blood T cells in healthy people across ages. TCRdb re-analysed the 5' RACE reads in MiXCR, keeping a single row per CDR3 protein. The table has 700,000 to 950,000 distinct CDR3 sequences, roughly two fifths seen once. Material: blood. The source of these receptors is a woman aged 60-75 years in good health. CDR3s include the opening cysteine and the closing phenylalanine or tryptophan. D genes are given only for firm matches. Some rows have no size entry. The others give once, few or many, or a class for an expanded clone.

TRBD2	TRBV4-2	-	TRBJ2-5	CASSQEDTTGGETQYF	TGTGCCAGCAGCCAAGAGGACACCACCGGGGGGGAGACCCAGTACTTC
TRBD2	TRBV20-1	-	TRBJ2-2	CSAVAGGGTGELFF	TGCAGTGCTGTAGCGGGAGGGGGTACCGGGGAGCTGTTTTTT
TRBD1	TRBV15	few	TRBJ1-6	CATSRDGTGRSYNSPLHF	TGTGCCACCAGCAGAGATGGGACAGGGCGTTCCTATAATTCACCCCTCCACTTT
TRBD1	TRBV7-9	-	TRBJ1-5	CASSGTGDHYSNQPQHF	TGTGCCAGCTCCGGGACAGGGGACCATTATAGCAATCAGCCCCAGCATTTT
-	TRBV4-1	-	TRBJ1-4	CASTPGAETTNEKLFF	TGCGCCAGCACCCCAGGGGCCGAAACGACTAATGAAAAACTGTTTTTT
-	TRBV28	-	TRBJ2-5	CASRGLRGQETQYF	TGTGCCAGCAGGGGGCTAAGGGGCCAAGAGACCCAGTACTTC
-	TRBV12-3/TRBV12-4	-	TRBJ2-3	CASSFGEYTDTQYF	TGTGCCAGCAGTTTTGGAGAATACACAGATACGCAGTATTTT
TRBD2	TRBV7-2	few	TRBJ2-1	CASSLTPGLPYNEQFF	TGTGCCAGCAGCTTAACCCCGGGACTACCCTACAATGAGCAGTTCTTC
TRBD1	TRBV5-1	few	TRBJ1-1	CASSRVDRGDGTEAFF	TGCGCCAGCAGCCGAGTCGACAGGGGGGATGGCACTGAAGCTTTCTTT
TRBD1	TRBV12-3/TRBV12-4	few	TRBJ2-2	CASRGPGQGFTGELFF	TGTGCCAGCAGGGGACCTGGACAGGGGTTTACCGGGGAGCTGTTTTTT
-	TRBV6-5	-	TRBJ2-4	CASSYSAGAGNIQYF	TGTGCCAGCAGTTACTCGGCGGGCGCAGGGAACATTCAGTACTTC
TRBD2	TRBV5-1	-	TRBJ2-5	CASSLGPREGETQYF	TGCGCCAGCAGCTTGGGTCCACGGGAGGGAGAGACCCAGTACTTC
TRBD2	TRBV6-6	few	TRBJ2-1	CASSYPGTSGRNEQFF	TGTGCCAGCAGTTACCCCGGGACTAGCGGTCGAAATGAGCAGTTCTTC
-	TRBV20-1	-	TRBJ2-4	CSASNKSGEYF	TGCAGTGCTAGTAACAAATCAGGAGAGTACTTC
-	TRBV20-1	many	TRBJ2-5	CSNVVGETQYF	TGCAGTAACGTGGTTGGGGAGACCCAGTACTTC
TRBD2	TRBV9	-	TRBJ2-3	CASSSPLAGVSDTQYF	TGTGCCAGCAGCTCCCCGTTAGCGGGAGTGTCAGATACGCAGTATTTT
-	TRBV2	few	TRBJ2-1	CASSETFQGKIYNEQFF	TGTGCCAGCAGTGAAACGTTTCAGGGAAAAATCTACAATGAGCAGTTCTTC
-	TRBV27	-	TRBJ2-7	CASSLSIFSYEQYF	TGTGCCAGCAGTTTATCGATCTTCTCCTACGAGCAGTACTTC
-	TRBV20-1	few	TRBJ1-6	CSARWGGSSYNSPLHF	TGCAGTGCTAGATGGGGGGGGAGCTCCTATAATTCACCCCTCCACTTT
-	TRBV10-1	many	TRBJ1-2	CASKDYGYTF	TGCGCCAGCAAGGACTATGGCTACACCTTC
-	TRBV7-2	-	TRBJ2-3	CASSLTRSPADTQYF	TGTGCCAGCAGCTTAACCCGGAGTCCCGCAGATACGCAGTATTTT
TRBD2	TRBV9	-	TRBJ2-1	CASSVAGLAASMGDGQFF	TGTGCCAGCAGCGTGGCGGGACTAGCGGCCTCCATGGGCGATGGGCAGTTCTTC
-	TRBV14	-	TRBJ2-5	CASSQDFAGETQYF	TGTGCCAGCAGCCAGGACTTTGCGGGAGAGACCCAGTACTTC
-	TRBV29-1	few	TRBJ1-5	CSVEDHPNQPQHF	TGCAGCGTTGAAGATCACCCGAATCAGCCCCAGCATTTT
-	TRBV7-2	-	TRBJ1-2	CASSPSQEYGYTF	TGTGCCAGCAGCCCCTCACAGGAATACGGCTACACCTTC
-	TRBV9	few	TRBJ2-3	CASSVERWGQDTQYF	TGTGCCAGCAGCGTAGAAAGGTGGGGGCAGGATACGCAGTATTTT
-	TRBV9	-	TRBJ1-1	CASSVMTGTRTEAFF	TGTGCCAGCAGCGTGATGACTGGGACGCGCACTGAAGCTTTCTTT
-	TRBV6-5	-	TRBJ2-3	CASSYGAGADTQYF	TGTGCCAGCAGTTACGGAGCCGGGGCGGATACGCAGTATTTT
TRBD1	TRBV18	few	TRBJ1-5	CASSPGQGAEPQHF	TGTGCCAGCTCACCCGGACAGGGGGCTGAGCCCCAGCATTTT
TRBD1	TRBV5-1	-	TRBJ2-3	CASSAGQGAGADTQYF	TGCGCCAGCAGCGCTGGACAGGGGGCCGGCGCAGATACGCAGTATTTT
-	TRBV20-1	once	TRBJ2-2	CSARAVVVGAAGELFF	TGCAGTGCCCGGGCTGTTGTGGTGGGGGCGGCCGGGGAGCTGTTTTTT
TRBD2	TRBV15	-	TRBJ2-3	CATSRATSGSSTDTQYF	TGTGCCACCAGCAGAGCCACTAGCGGTTCTAGCACAGATACGCAGTATTTT
TRBD2	TRBV7-9	few	TRBJ2-3	CASSLDTSGRPDTQYF	TGTGCCAGCAGCTTAGATACTAGCGGGAGGCCAGATACGCAGTATTTT
-	TRBV15	few	TRBJ2-7	CATSRDRREYEQYF	TGTGCCACCAGCAGAGATCGGAGGGAATACGAGCAGTACTTC
-	TRBV29-1	-	TRBJ2-4	CSVEMGVVNIQYF	TGCAGCGTTGAGATGGGGGTTGTGAACATTCAGTACTTC
TRBD2	TRBV4-1	-	TRBJ2-5	CASSRDREANEQYF	TGCGCCAGCAGCCGAGACCGGGAGGCAAATGAGCAGTACTTC
-	TRBV20-1	-	TRBJ2-1	CSARGPAGGAEQFF	TGCAGTGCTAGAGGGCCCGCTGGCGGGGCTGAGCAGTTCTTC
-	TRBV10-3	few	TRBJ1-1	CAIRDSQNTEAFF	TGTGCCATCAGGGACAGCCAGAACACTGAAGCTTTCTTT
-	TRBV11-3	few	TRBJ2-5	CASSLDGAVQYF	TGTGCCAGCAGCTTAGATGGAGCCGTTCAGTACTTC
TRBD2	TRBV4-1	many	TRBJ2-5	CASSQDGSGDTKTQYF	TGCGCCAGCAGCCAAGATGGTAGCGGGGACACAAAGACCCAGTACTTC
-	TRBV20-1	-	TRBJ1-5	CSARRAGRNQPQHF	TGCAGTGCTAGAAGGGCAGGGCGCAATCAGCCCCAGCATTTT
TRBD2	TRBV14	-	TRBJ2-7	CASAGLAKRSEQYF	TGTGCCAGCGCGGGACTAGCGAAAAGAAGCGAGCAGTACTTC
TRBD1	TRBV13	once	TRBJ2-1	CASSSRYRGDNEQFF	TGTGCCAGCAGCTCCCGTTACAGGGGGGACAATGAGCAGTTCTTC
TRBD1	TRBV9	-	TRBJ2-1	CASSFGQGEYNEQFF	TGTGCCAGCAGCTTTGGACAGGGGGAATACAATGAGCAGTTCTTC
-	TRBV29-1	many	TRBJ2-1	CSVASRYNEQFF	TGCAGCGTTGCTTCGCGGTACAATGAGCAGTTCTTC
TRBD1	TRBV20-1	-	TRBJ2-5	CSARSTGEWETQYF	TGCAGTGCTAGATCCACAGGGGAGTGGGAGACCCAGTACTTC
-	TRBV12-3/TRBV12-4	-	TRBJ1-2	CASSLEYVRGSSGNYGYTF	TGTGCCAGCAGTTTAGAGTATGTCCGGGGGTCCTCCGGGAACTATGGCTACACCTTC
TRBD1	TRBV15	-	TRBJ1-2	CATSRERQGIGYTF	TGTGCCACCAGCAGAGAGCGACAGGGTATAGGCTACACCTTC
-	TRBV11-2	-	TRBJ1-5	CASSPQGADQPQHF	TGTGCCAGCAGCCCACAGGGAGCGGATCAGCCCCAGCATTTT
-	TRBV12-3/TRBV12-4	-	TRBJ1-1	CASSLGVEAFF	TGTGCCAGCAGTTTGGGGGTTGAAGCTTTCTTT
-	TRBV29-1	few	TRBJ2-7	CSVLQGLEQYF	TGCAGCGTTCTGCAGGGTCTGGAGCAGTACTTC
TRBD2	TRBV4-3	few	TRBJ2-7	CASSQDWASGTSYNEQYF	TGCGCCAGCAGCCAAGATTGGGCTAGCGGGACTTCCTACAATGAGCAGTACTTC
TRBD1	TRBV30	few	TRBJ1-4	CAWSTGVEKLFF	TGTGCCTGGAGTACAGGGGTCGAAAAACTGTTTTTT